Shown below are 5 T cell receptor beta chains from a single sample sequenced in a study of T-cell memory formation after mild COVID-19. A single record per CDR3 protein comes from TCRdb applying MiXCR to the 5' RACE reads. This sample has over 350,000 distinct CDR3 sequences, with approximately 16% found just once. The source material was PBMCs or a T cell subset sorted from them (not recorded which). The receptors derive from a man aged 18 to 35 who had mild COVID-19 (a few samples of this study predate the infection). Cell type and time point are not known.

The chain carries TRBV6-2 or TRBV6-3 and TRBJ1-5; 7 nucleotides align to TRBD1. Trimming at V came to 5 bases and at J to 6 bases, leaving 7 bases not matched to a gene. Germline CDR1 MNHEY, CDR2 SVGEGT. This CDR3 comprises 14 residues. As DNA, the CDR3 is TGTGCCAGCAGTCTCAGGACAGGCTCTCAGCCCCAGCATTTT. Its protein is CASSLRTGSQPQHF.

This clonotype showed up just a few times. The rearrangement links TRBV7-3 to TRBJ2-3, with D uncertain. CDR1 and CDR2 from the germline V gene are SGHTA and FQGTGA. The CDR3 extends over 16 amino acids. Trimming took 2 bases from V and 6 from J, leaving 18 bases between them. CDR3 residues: CASSLEPGLKGDTQYF. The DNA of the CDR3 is TGTGCCAGCAGCTTAGAGCCTGGCCTGAAAGGGGATACGCAGTATTTT.

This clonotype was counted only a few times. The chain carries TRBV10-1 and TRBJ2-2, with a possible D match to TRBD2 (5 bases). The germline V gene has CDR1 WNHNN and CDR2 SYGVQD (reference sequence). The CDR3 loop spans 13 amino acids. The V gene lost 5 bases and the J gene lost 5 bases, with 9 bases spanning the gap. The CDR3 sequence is CASSTGLTGELFF. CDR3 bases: TGCGCCAGCAGTACCGGACTGACCGGGGAGCTGTTTTTT.

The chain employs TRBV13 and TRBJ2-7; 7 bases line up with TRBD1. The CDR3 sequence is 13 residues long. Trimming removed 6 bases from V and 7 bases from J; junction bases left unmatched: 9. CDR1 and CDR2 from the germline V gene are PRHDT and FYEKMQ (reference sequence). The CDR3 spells CASSNDRVQEQYF. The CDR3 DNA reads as TGTGCCAGCAGTAACGACAGGGTACAAGAGCAGTACTTC.

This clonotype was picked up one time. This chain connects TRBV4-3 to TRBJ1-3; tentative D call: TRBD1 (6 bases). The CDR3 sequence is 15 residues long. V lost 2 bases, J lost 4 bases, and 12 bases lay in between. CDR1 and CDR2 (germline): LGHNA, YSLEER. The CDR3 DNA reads TGCGCCAGCAGCCAATCACAGGGTGAGGGAAACACCATATATTTT. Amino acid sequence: CASSQSQGEGNTIYF.